One sample yielded the 17 T cell receptor beta chains listed below, sequenced in a study of blood T cell repertoires in COVID-19. Data came from immunoSEQ multiplex PCR; TCRdb stores just in-frame clones and leaves some out. The sample shows some 370,000 clones, around 90% of them seen only once. The sample comprised peripheral blood. Source of these receptors: a young man with active or convalescent COVID-19.

This chain uses TRBV10-3 with TRBJ2-7; 11 positions match TRBD2. Germline assignment: CDR1 ENHRY and CDR2 SYGVKD. This CDR3 is 15 amino acids long. Germline trimming cut 8 bases from V and 5 bases from J; bases unmatched to any gene: 11. CDR3 protein: CAIGATSGGGHEQYF. The CDR3 region has the DNA TGTGCCATCGGGGCAACTAGCGGGGGAGGCCACGAGCAGTACTTC.

This chain connects TRBV20-1 to TRBJ2-3; perhaps D is TRBD1 or TRBD2 (6 bases each). V gave up 3 bases and J gave up 4 bases, with 14 bases separating them. CDR3 length equals 14 residues. The germline V gene encodes CDR1 DFQATT and CDR2 SNEGSKA (reference sequence). In nucleotides, the CDR3 is TGCAGTGCTAGTGGAGGGGGTTGGGCAGATACGCAGTATTTT. Translation gives CSASGGGWADTQYF.

The chain uses TRBV10-3 and TRBJ1-1, with 10 bases aligning to TRBD1. The CDR3 consists of 14 residues. CDR1 and CDR2 from the germline V gene are ENHRY and SYGVKD. V lost 7 bases to trimming and J lost 4 bases; unmatched junction nucleotides: 6. The CDR3 region has the DNA TGTGCCATCACTCGACAGGGGGCGAGCACTGAAGCTTTCTTT. It encodes CAITRQGASTEAFF.

The chain joins TRBV11-2 to TRBJ2-3; 9 bases fit TRBD2. After removal of 5 bases from V and 6 bases from J, the junction contained 9 bases not matched to a gene. The CDR3 has 15 amino acids. The germline gives CDR1 SGHAT, CDR2 FQNNGV. Written as DNA, the CDR3 is TGTGCCAGCAGCGAACCGAGCGGGGGGCCGGATACGCAGTATTTT. Residues: CASSEPSGGPDTQYF.

The V gene is TRBV7-2, the J gene TRBJ1-1; TRBD1 agrees at 8 bases. Germline values: CDR1 SGHTA, CDR2 FQGNSA. Trimming at V came to 5 bases and at J to 10 bases, leaving 12 bases not matched to a gene. The CDR3 sequence is 14 residues long. The CDR3 here is CASSTRTGFGVAFF. CDR3 bases: TGTGCCAGCAGCACCAGGACAGGGTTCGGCGTAGCTTTCTTT.

V is TRBV6-5 and J is TRBJ1-1; 7 bases align to TRBD1. The trim removed 7 bases at V and 0 bases at J, leaving 2 bases unmatched. In germline, CDR1 is MNHEY, CDR2 SVGAGI. The CDR3 is 13 residues long. The CDR3 coding sequence is TGTGCCAGCACTGGGACAGTGAACACTGAAGCTTTCTTT. Its protein is CASTGTVNTEAFF.

This rearrangement joins TRBV3-1 (or the pseudogene TRBV3-2) to TRBJ1-2; 8 bases align to TRBD1. Germline V gene lookup returns CDR1 LGHDT and CDR2 YNNKEL (reference sequence). The CDR3 loop spans 13 amino acids. V was clipped by 3 bases and J by 8 bases; unmatched bases: 5. The CDR3 spells CASSHWTGPGYTF. The CDR3 nucleotides read TGTGCCAGCAGCCACTGGACAGGGCCCGGCTACACCTTC.

This chain links TRBV7-2 with TRBJ1-2; D perhaps matches TRBD1 (6 bases). The CDR3 has 14 amino acids. Germline CDR1 reads SGHTA; CDR2 reads FQGNSA. V was cut by 5 bases and J by 4 bases, with 14 bases left in between. CDR3 protein: CASSGGQRSYGYTF. In nucleotides, the CDR3 is TGTGCCAGCAGCGGAGGACAGAGATCCTATGGCTACACCTTC. Filled out from reference TRBV7-2 and TRBJ1-2, the complete variable domain reads GAGVSQSPSNKVTEKGKDVELRCDPISGHTALYWYRQSLGQGLEFLIYFQGNSAPDKSGLPSDRFSAERTGGSVSTLTIQRTQQEDSAVYLCASSGGQRSYGYTFGSGTRLTVV.

This clone was detected once. The chain recombines TRBV23-1 with TRBJ2-5; D is unresolved. TRBV23-1 is an ORF, and what it does is uncertain. Trimming cost V 4 bases and J 5 bases, with 5 bases left between them. The CDR3 runs to 11 residues. The CDR3 protein is CASSRRETQYF. For the CDR3, the DNA is TGCGCCAGCAGTCGTCGTGAGACCCAGTACTTC.

The table lists this clone with a count of one. V usage is TRBV27 and J usage is TRBJ2-7, with D possibly being TRBD1 (6 bases). The germline gives CDR1 MNHEY, CDR2 SMNVEV (reference sequence). Trimming pared 5 bases from V and 4 bases from J, leaving 21 bases between. This CDR3 is 16 amino acids long. The CDR3 spells CASSTRQVRGYYEQYF. Written as DNA, the CDR3 is TGTGCCAGCAGTACTCGACAGGTGCGCGGCTATTACGAGCAGTACTTC.

The rearrangement links TRBV24-1 to TRBJ2-5; 12 nucleotides line up with TRBD2. Germline V gene sequence: CDR1 KGHDR, CDR2 SFDVKD. The CDR3 spans 16 residues. V was pared by 3 bases and J by 1 base, with 2 bases of the junction left unmatched. DNA of the CDR3: TGTGCCACCAGTGATGGGGGACTAGCGGGCCAAGAGACCCAGTACTTC. Translated: CATSDGGLAGQETQYF.

The chain employs TRBV12-3 or TRBV12-4 and TRBJ2-7, with TRBD2 as a possible D gene (7 bases). The CDR3 length is 12 residues. V lost 7 bases to trimming and J lost 6 bases, with 13 bases between them. The CDR3, as DNA: TGTGCCAGCACTTCGCGGGGGCTCGAGCAGTACTTC. Its protein is CASTSRGLEQYF.

The chain couples TRBV6-5 to TRBJ2-7; tentatively, D is TRBD1 (6 bases). Germline-derived CDR1 and CDR2 are MNHEY and SVGAGI. V was pared by 4 bases and J by 3 bases, with 16 bases between. This CDR3 is 15 amino acids long. CDR3 in DNA: TGTGCCAGCAGTTCCACAGGGTACACCGACTACGAGCAGTACTTC. Translating it yields CASSSTGYTDYEQYF.

The chain employs TRBV5-1 and TRBJ1-2, with D possibly being TRBD1 (5 bases). This CDR3 has 12 residues. Between the trimmed V and J ends, which lost 0 bases and 6 bases, there was a span of 6 bases. Germline V CDR1 and CDR2: SGHRS, YFSETQ. The CDR3: CASSLAQDGYTF. The CDR3 nucleotides read TGCGCCAGCAGCTTGGCACAGGATGGCTACACCTTC. The whole variable domain, filled in from reference TRBV5-1 and TRBJ1-2, reads KAGVTQTPRYLIKTRGQQVTLSCSPISGHRSVSWYQQTPGQGLQFLFEYFSETQRNKGNFPGRFSGRQFSNSRSEMNVSTLELGDSALYLCASSLAQDGYTFGSGTRLTVV.

The chain couples TRBV27 to TRBJ1-6; D call uncertain. CDR1 and CDR2 from the germline V gene are MNHEY and SMNVEV (reference sequence). This CDR3 has 15 residues. V lost 2 bases and J lost 7, with 12 bases in between. The CDR3 nucleotides are TGTGCCAGCAGTTTACCCGGACGGGAGAATTCACCCCTCCACTTT. Protein: CASSLPGRENSPLHF.

This clone was recorded once. V is TRBV5-5 and J is TRBJ2-1; possible D gene TRBD1, 5 bases. V was clipped by 5 bases and J by 2 bases, with 8 bases between them. The germline V gene encodes CDR1 SGHKS and CDR2 YYEKEE (reference sequence). The CDR3 runs 13 residues. CDR3 coding DNA: TGTGCCAGCAGTCAGGGTCCCTACAATGAGCAGTTCTTC. Its protein product is CASSQGPYNEQFF.

The chain carries TRBV7-8 and TRBJ2-2; 10 bases align to TRBD2. The CDR3 has 14 amino acids. In germline, CDR1 is SGHVS, CDR2 FQNEAQ. The V gene end was trimmed by 5 bases and the J gene end by 10 bases; junction bases not matched to a gene: 7. This CDR3 is CASSKSGREEELFF. The CDR3 bases are TGTGCCAGCAGCAAGAGCGGGAGGGAAGAGGAGCTGTTTTTT.